This entry is about one TCR beta chain. This clonotype was observed at least ten times. Its antigen remains unidentified. Base quality data are lacking; no much larger clone is found one base away. V lost 3 bases and J lost 0 bases; the stretch between them is 6 bases long. The CDR3 runs 14 residues from the cysteine to the phenylalanine. Only the CDR3 region is kept as DNA, spanning 42 bases read in frame from base 1. Taken from the germline V gene, the CDR1 and CDR2 loops are SGHTS and YDEGEE. The run used an Illumina HiSeq 2500. Quantitative 5'-RACE with molecular barcodes was used to prepare TCR beta libraries. In the source study's methods: A new computational method based on a probabilistic model of VDJ rearrangement was used to identify disease-linked TCR variants. TCRdb's own reprocessing of the public reads used fastp at Q25 and MiXCR and kept productive beta chains. A single entry per CDR3 protein holds the most common genes and DNA from its merged rows. The V and J calls here are based on TCRdb, not the publication. This sample gives under 200,000 distinct CDR3 sequences in total; about 9.9% of them show up just once. The leading ten clones occupy 25% to 30% of the sample.

This entry comes from a study of CD8 T cells in ankylosing spondylitis (dated by TCRdb to about 2017). Some background on the complete study: To find TCR variants linked to disease, the study profiled T cell receptor beta repertoires in ankylosing spondylitis patients and healthy donors. The whole study cohort included over a hundred healthy donors and 20 to 25 ankylosing spondylitis patients. Peripheral blood samples were taken, and synovial fluid was additionally collected from ankylosing spondylitis patients. Here is what the overall study found, with its caveats: The disease-linked clones showed a CD8+ phenotype and occurred at relatively low frequencies in peripheral blood. Some motif variants had previously been reported in the synovial fluid and blood of reactive arthritis patients, which suggests shared mechanisms of disease initiation. Blood from ankylosing spondylitis patients appeared to be characterized by a TCR beta motif made up of fewer than ten highly homologous amino acid variants. Significant enrichment of the disease-linked clones was reported in matched synovial fluid samples from ankylosing spondylitis patients.

The sample taken for sequencing was blood, either unsorted or a sorted T cell fraction (not recorded which). This sequence was found in a male donor with ankylosing spondylitis or in good health (not recorded which). The rearrangement combines TRBV5-8 with TRBJ1-4; a tentative D call is TRBD1 (5 bases match). The CDR3 region reads CASSWDPTNEKLFF. The bases read TGTGCCAGCAGCTGGGACCCAACTAATGAAAAACTGTTTTTT.